This TCR beta chain was profiled in a study of blood T cell repertoires in COVID-19. Study summary: The cDNA or gDNA used as material had been derived from T cells, B-cell-depleted T cells, or PBMCs.

Clones were read by immunoSEQ multiplex PCR, and TCRdb kept only the in-frame ones, dropping some. The repertoire includes roughly 230,000 clones, roughly 84% of them detected once, and 5% to 7.5% sits in the top ten. Cohorts were based on clinical histories the participants reported. CDR1 is SQVTM, CDR2 ANQGSEA, per germline. J gave up 2 bases and V 8 bases, and 13 bases lay outside the gene matches. The CDR3 sequence is 15 residues long. This clonotype was sampled from a woman between 45 and 65 years old who had been exposed to COVID-19. The rearrangement links TRBV29-1 to TRBJ1-1; the match to TRBD1 covers 8 bases. The sample consisted of PBMCs or T cells enriched from blood (not recorded which). The DNA of the CDR3 is TGCAGCTCCGGAACCACAGGGGGGAGCAACACTGAAGCTTTCTTT. Amino acid sequence: CSSGTTGGSNTEAFF. Together with reference TRBV29-1 and TRBJ1-1, the CDR3 gives the full variable domain: SAVISQKPSRDICQRGTSLTIQCQVDSQVTMMFWYRQQPGQSLTLIATANQGSEATYESGFVIDKFPISRPNLTFSTLTVSNMSPEDSSIYLCSSGTTGGSNTEAFFGQGTRLTVV.